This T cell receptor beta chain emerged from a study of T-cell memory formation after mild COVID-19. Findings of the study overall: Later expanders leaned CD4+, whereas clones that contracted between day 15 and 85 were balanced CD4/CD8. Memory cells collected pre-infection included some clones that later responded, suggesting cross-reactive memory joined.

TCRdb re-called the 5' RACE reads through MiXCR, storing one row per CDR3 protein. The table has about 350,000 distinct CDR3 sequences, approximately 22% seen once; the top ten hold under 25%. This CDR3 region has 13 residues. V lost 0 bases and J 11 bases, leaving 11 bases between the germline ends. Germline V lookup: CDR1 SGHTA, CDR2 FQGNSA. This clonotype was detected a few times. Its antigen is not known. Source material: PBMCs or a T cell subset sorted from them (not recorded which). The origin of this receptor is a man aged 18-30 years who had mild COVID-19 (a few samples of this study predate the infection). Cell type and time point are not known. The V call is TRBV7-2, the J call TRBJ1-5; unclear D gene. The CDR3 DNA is TGTGCCAGCAGCTTAGCGCTTGGAGAGGCCCAGCATTTT. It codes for CASSLALGEAQHF.